This TCR beta chain was documented in a study of T cell changes during pregnancy in multiple sclerosis (dated by TCRdb to about 2019). A note on the overall study: In women with multiple sclerosis, the researchers looked at how the T cell repertoire shifted as pregnancy progressed.

Of note for this clone: Its antigen target is currently unknown. No much larger clone exists at a distance of one base, and base qualities are not known.

Here V drops 8 bases and J drops 0 bases, and the junction holds 4 bases not matched to any gene. Including the terminal cysteine and phenylalanine, the CDR3 comprises 15 residues. The kept DNA is CDR3 alone, 45 bases in frame from the first base. CDR1 and CDR2, per the germline V gene, are MNHEY and SVGAGI. The receptor library was made with the immunoSEQ multiplex PCR assay. TCRdb carries this immuneACCESS record with in-frame sequences only. Its versions omit some clonotypes, under half of them owing to an unresolved V gene in the studies checked, with the rest unexplained. The sample yields under 60,000 clones; 85% to 95% were counted once. The ten top clones hold less than 0.25% of the sample.

The receptor was derived from a female donor with multiple sclerosis, enrolled in a pregnancy study. The V and J segments used are TRBV6-5 and TRBJ2-6, with 7 central nucleotides matching TRBD1. The specimen was CD4+ T cells from peripheral blood mononuclear cells, collected in the third trimester of pregnancy. The bases are TGTGCCAGCGCAAGGGACAGCTCTGGGGCCAACGTCCTGACTTTC. This is translated as CASARDSSGANVLTF.